Many counts were recorded for the clone carrying this T cell receptor beta chain. The antigen is unknown. This CDR3 comprises 14 residues. The V end lost 1 base, the J end lost 0 bases, and 7 bases lay between the germline ends. Germline V gene sequence: CDR1 SEHNR, CDR2 FQNEAQ (reference sequence). TCRdb re-analysed the reads in MiXCR, keeping a single row per CDR3 protein. The profile shows under 600,000 distinct CDR3 sequences, 16% of them singletons. This sample is drawn from a study of T cell repertoires in cytomegalovirus infection. Study-level findings and limits: Clonotype analysis showed dominance of the ex vivo response by HLA-C-restricted CMV-specific TCR beta clonotypes.

This sequence was found in a human donor in good health (CMV status not recorded). Some clones in this sample may be carry-over from other donors' samples. This sequence joins TRBV7-9 and TRBJ2-7; D unresolved. The sample consisted of CD8+ T cells from PBMCs. The CDR3 protein is CASSLEWSSYEQYF. As DNA, the CDR3 is TGTGCCAGCAGCTTAGAGTGGAGCTCCTACGAGCAGTACTTC.